This TCR beta chain was observed in a study of blood T cell repertoires in COVID-19. Some clones are missing from TCRdb's copy, which holds only in-frame ones; the method was immunoSEQ multiplex PCR. The sample carries approximately 290,000 clones, about nine tenths recorded once. V dropped 0 bases and J dropped 0 bases, with 7 bases sitting between them. The CDR3 totals 15 residues. Germline assignment: CDR1 SGHAT and CDR2 FQNNGV. The sequence was collected from a man aged 18 to 30 with active or convalescent COVID-19. Source material: peripheral blood. V usage is TRBV11-2 and J usage is TRBJ2-3; D perhaps matches TRBD2 (6 bases). The CDR3 nucleotides read TGTGCCAGCAGCTTAGACCGGGGGAGCACAGATACGCAGTATTTT. Translation gives CASSLDRGSTDTQYF.